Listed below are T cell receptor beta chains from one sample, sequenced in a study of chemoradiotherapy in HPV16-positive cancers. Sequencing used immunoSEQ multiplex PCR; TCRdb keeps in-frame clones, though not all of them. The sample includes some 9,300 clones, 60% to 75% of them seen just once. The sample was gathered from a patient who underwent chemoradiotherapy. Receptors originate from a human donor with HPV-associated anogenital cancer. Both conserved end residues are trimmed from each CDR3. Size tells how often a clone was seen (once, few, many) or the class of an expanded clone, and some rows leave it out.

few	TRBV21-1	ASSNDGVSTDTQY
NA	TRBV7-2	ASSRAQRETQY
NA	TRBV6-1	ASSFEGGDTEAF
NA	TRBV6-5	ASGSGQGNEKLF
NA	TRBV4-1	ASSPQQGGKEKLF
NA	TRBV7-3	ASSLDGNSPLH
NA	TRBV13	ASSRSRGQSYGYT
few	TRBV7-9	ASSLEGLTRQY
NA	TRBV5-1	ASSSGTGVFEQY
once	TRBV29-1	SVGRGEDGYT
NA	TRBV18	ASSPPSPIIYNEQF
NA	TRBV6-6	ASSYEGLPYGYT
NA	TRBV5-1	ASSLAGEVGELF
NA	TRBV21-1	ASSKVRGLSSGANVLT
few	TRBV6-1	ASATRSYNSPLH
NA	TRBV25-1	ASSEPDRVHEQY
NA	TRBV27	ASSPRTISGNTIY
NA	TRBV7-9	ASSRRGPNTGELF
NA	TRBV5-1	ASSPSGGAGTGGYT
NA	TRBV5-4	ASSLAGTGGHHEQY
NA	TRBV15	ATSRDRQETQY
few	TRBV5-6	ASSFILRETTDTQY
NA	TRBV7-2	ASSLEGGGSYEQY
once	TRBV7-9	ASSLRQGEKLF
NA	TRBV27	ASSLSRQGLNSPLH
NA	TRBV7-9	ASSYGQGVEKLF
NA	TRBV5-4	ASSLVQGAETQY